A selection of T cell receptor beta chains follows, all from one sample in a study of T cells in Graves' hyperthyroidism and ophthalmopathy. TCRdb fed the multiplex PCR reads into MiXCR, producing one record per CDR3 protein. The table shows approximately 600,000 distinct CDR3 sequences, with roughly 15% occurring only once. The sequenced material came from blood. These receptors were taken from a woman aged 40 to 55 with Graves' ophthalmopathy. CDR3s include the opening cysteine and the closing phenylalanine or tryptophan. Fields, in order: clone size, J gene, CDR3 length, D gene, V gene, CDR3 DNA, CDR3 protein. A D gene is named only where the DNA matches it firmly. Clone sizes are given selectively: once, few, many, or a class where the clone is expanded.

many,TRBJ2-5,12,.,TRBV28,TGTGCCAGCAGTCTAAATAAGGAGACCCAGTACTTC,CASSLNKETQYF
many,TRBJ2-5,17,.,TRBV7-2,TGTGCCAGCAGCTTAGCGCGCTTCCCCAGGGTACAAGAGACCCAGTACTTC,CASSLARFPRVQETQYF
many,TRBJ2-4,16,.,TRBV28,TGTGCCAGCAGTTTCGGTCGGATAATAGCCAAAACCATTCAGTACTTC,CASSFGRIIAKTIQYF
many,TRBJ2-2,15,.,TRBV6-5,TGTGCCAGCAGTTACCAAGCGGGGAACACCGGGGAGCTGTTTTTT,CASSYQAGNTGELFF
many,TRBJ2-5,13,.,TRBV12-3/TRBV12-4,TGTGCCAGCAGTTTAGGTACTGGGGAGACCCAGTACTTC,CASSLGTGETQYF
many,TRBJ1-1,11,.,TRBV12-3/TRBV12-4,TGTGCCAGCGGATCGAAGTCTGAAGCTTTCTTT,CASGSKSEAFF
many,TRBJ2-2,13,TRBD1,TRBV28,TGTGCCAGCCTCACAGGGGTCACCGGGGAGCTGTTTTTT,CASLTGVTGELFF
.,TRBJ2-7,13,TRBD1,TRBV6-5,TGTGCCAGCAGTTTCGACAGGGGGCACGAGCAGTACTTC,CASSFDRGHEQYF
many,TRBJ2-7,13,TRBD2,TRBV20-1,TGCAGTGCTAGACTAGCGGGAGTTTACGAGCAGTACTTC,CSARLAGVYEQYF
many,TRBJ2-7,14,TRBD2,TRBV20-1,TGCAGTGCTAGAGAAAGCGGACTAGCCTACGAGCAGTACTTC,CSARESGLAYEQYF
many,TRBJ1-1,14,.,TRBV7-6,TGTGCCAGCAGCTTATCAGGATACGGCACTGAAGCTTTCTTT,CASSLSGYGTEAFF
many,TRBJ1-2,15,TRBD1,TRBV28,TGTGCCAGCATCCTAACAGGGGGCCCTAACTATGGCTACACCTTC,CASILTGGPNYGYTF
.,TRBJ1-1,13,TRBD1,TRBV6-1,TGTGCCACTGGGCCCGACAGGGACTCTGAAGCTTTCTTT,CATGPDRDSEAFF
many,TRBJ1-5,13,.,TRBV19,TGTGCCAGTAGTTTTGGGTACAATCAGCCCCAGCATTTT,CASSFGYNQPQHF
many,TRBJ1-1,12,.,TRBV7-2,TGTGCCAGCACCTTGGGTCCAGGGGAAGCTTTCTTT,CASTLGPGEAFF
many,TRBJ2-7,12,.,TRBV28,TGTGCCAGCCACTCGGACAGCTACGAGCAGTACTTC,CASHSDSYEQYF
many,TRBJ1-1,15,.,TRBV5-8,TGTGCCAGCAGCTTGGTGGGGGGCTTTAACACTGAAGCTTTCTTT,CASSLVGGFNTEAFF
many,TRBJ2-5,11,TRBD2,TRBV6-2/TRBV6-3,TGTGCCAGCAGTACCCGGGGGGGAGGGTACTTC,CASSTRGGGYF
many,TRBJ2-2,17,.,TRBV24-1,TGTGCCACCAGTGATTTCTCCGGGAGTAGGAAGACCGGGGAGCTGTTTTTT,CATSDFSGSRKTGELFF
few,TRBJ2-3,17,TRBD1,TRBV6-2/TRBV6-3,TGTGCCAGCAGCCCCGGGACAGGAGATCGGTACGCGGATACGCAGTATTTT,CASSPGTGDRYADTQYF
many,TRBJ2-7,13,.,TRBV7-2,TGTGCCAGCAGCTTTCTGGGGTTCAACGAGCAGTACTTC,CASSFLGFNEQYF
.,TRBJ1-5,16,.,TRBV7-2,TGTGCCAGCAGCTTAGCGCTCCGGCGGGAAGTAAGGCCCCAGCATTTT,CASSLALRREVRPQHF
many,TRBJ2-7,16,.,TRBV28,TGTGCCAGCAGTTTTACCCAGGGACGGCTATCCTACGAGCAGTACTTC,CASSFTQGRLSYEQYF
many,TRBJ1-5,15,TRBD1,TRBV27,TGTGCCAGCAGTTTACAGGGGGTCGGTAATCAGCCCCAGCATTTT,CASSLQGVGNQPQHF
.,TRBJ2-2,16,TRBD2,TRBV5-1,TGCGCCAGCAGCTTTACTAGCGGGACTAACACCGGGGAGCTGTTTTTT,CASSFTSGTNTGELFF
.,TRBJ1-3,14,.,TRBV11-3,TGTGCCAGCAGGGGGGGCATCTCTGGAAACACCATATATTTT,CASRGGISGNTIYF
many,TRBJ2-7,13,.,TRBV29-1,TGCAGCGTTCGGCTGGACAGAGCCTACGAGCAGTACTTC,CSVRLDRAYEQYF
.,TRBJ1-2,13,.,TRBV12-3/TRBV12-4,TGTGCCAGCAGTTTATTAGGACAGTATGGCTACACCTTC,CASSLLGQYGYTF
many,TRBJ2-7,15,TRBD2,TRBV20-1,TGCAGTGCTTCCGATAGCGGGAGCTTCTCCTACGAGCAGTACTTC,CSASDSGSFSYEQYF
many,TRBJ2-7,16,TRBD1,TRBV6-5,TGTGCCAGCAGTTACTCTGGGACAGGGGGTGACTACGAGCAGTACTTC,CASSYSGTGGDYEQYF
.,TRBJ2-7,14,TRBD2,TRBV30,TGTGCCTGGGGGAAGGGACTAGCGGGCGCCGAGCAGTACTTC,CAWGKGLAGAEQYF
.,TRBJ2-5,13,.,TRBV6-1,TGTGCCAGCGCTACCACACGGTCAGAGACCCAGTACTTC,CASATTRSETQYF
.,TRBJ2-7,14,.,TRBV30,TGTGCCTGGAGTGTACCTGTGGCTAGCTACGAGCAGTACTTC,CAWSVPVASYEQYF
many,TRBJ2-5,16,TRBD1,TRBV11-3,TGTGCCAGCAGCCGGGGACAGGTTGGGGGACAAGAGACCCAGTACTTC,CASSRGQVGGQETQYF
many,TRBJ2-7,11,TRBD1,TRBV12-3/TRBV12-4,TGTGCCAGCAGTCGTACGGGACAGGGCATCTTC,CASSRTGQGIF
.,TRBJ1-1,14,TRBD1,TRBV7-8,TGTGCCAGCAGCTTAGGGACAGGGACCCCTGAAGCTTTCTTT,CASSLGTGTPEAFF
many,TRBJ2-7,13,.,TRBV19,TGTGCCAGTAGGGAGGGGAACAGAAACGAGCAGTACTTC,CASREGNRNEQYF
many,TRBJ1-5,14,.,TRBV6-1,TGTGCCACCCAGTCCTTCCAGACAACTCAGCCCCAGCATTTT,CATQSFQTTQPQHF
many,TRBJ2-5,16,.,TRBV28,TGTGCCAGCAGTTCACATCGGGCCGCGGAAGGAGAGACCCAGTACTTC,CASSSHRAAEGETQYF
many,TRBJ2-7,15,TRBD2,TRBV6-5,TGTGCCAGCAGTTACTCGACCGGGACTAGCGGAAAGCAGTACTTC,CASSYSTGTSGKQYF
.,TRBJ1-5,15,.,TRBV6-2/TRBV6-3,TGTGCCAGCAGTTACCTCCCGGCAGGGGATCAGCCCCAGCATTTT,CASSYLPAGDQPQHF
few,TRBJ2-7,15,TRBD2,TRBV7-2,TGTGCCAGCAGCGAGGGGACTAGCGGGAGAGGAGAGCAGTACTTC,CASSEGTSGRGEQYF
many,TRBJ1-5,13,.,TRBV6-1,TGTGCCAGCAGTGAAGGGAACAGGGAGCCCCAGCATTTT,CASSEGNREPQHF
.,TRBJ1-1,17,.,TRBV14,TGTGCCAGCAGCTTAGGCGGGGCCCGCTATGTGAACACTGAAGCTTTCTTT,CASSLGGARYVNTEAFF
many,TRBJ2-4,17,TRBD2,TRBV6-2/TRBV6-3,TGTGCCAGCAGTTCCGGGACTAGCGGACTAGCCAAAAACATTCAGTACTTC,CASSSGTSGLAKNIQYF
few,TRBJ1-6,16,.,TRBV7-2,TGTGCCAGCAGCAAGCAAACAGACATCTATAATTCACCCCTCCACTTT,CASSKQTDIYNSPLHF
.,TRBJ2-5,14,.,TRBV25-1,TGTGCCAGCAGTGACCGCTTTGCGGAAGAGACCCAGTACTTC,CASSDRFAEETQYF
.,TRBJ2-5,17,TRBD1,TRBV28,TGTGCCAGCAGTTCACCCTGGCCGTCAGGGACAGAAGAGACCCAGTACTTC,CASSSPWPSGTEETQYF
many,TRBJ2-5,17,TRBD2,TRBV12-3/TRBV12-4,TGTGCCAGCAGTCAGACTAGACCGACTAGCGGACAAGAGACCCAGTACTTC,CASSQTRPTSGQETQYF
.,TRBJ1-1,13,TRBD1,TRBV18,TGTGCCAGCTCACCGGAAAAGGACAGGGAAGCTTTCTTT,CASSPEKDREAFF
many,TRBJ2-7,15,TRBD2,TRBV4-3,TGCGCCAGCAGCCAAGGGAGGACGGGGGGTAACGAGCAGTACTTC,CASSQGRTGGNEQYF
many,TRBJ1-1,13,.,TRBV12-3/TRBV12-4,TGTGCCAGCAGTTTAGCGGAAGAGAGTGAAGCTTTCTTT,CASSLAEESEAFF
many,TRBJ1-1,12,.,TRBV6-2/TRBV6-3,TGTGCCAGCAGTTATGACCGGGTAGAAGCTTTCTTT,CASSYDRVEAFF